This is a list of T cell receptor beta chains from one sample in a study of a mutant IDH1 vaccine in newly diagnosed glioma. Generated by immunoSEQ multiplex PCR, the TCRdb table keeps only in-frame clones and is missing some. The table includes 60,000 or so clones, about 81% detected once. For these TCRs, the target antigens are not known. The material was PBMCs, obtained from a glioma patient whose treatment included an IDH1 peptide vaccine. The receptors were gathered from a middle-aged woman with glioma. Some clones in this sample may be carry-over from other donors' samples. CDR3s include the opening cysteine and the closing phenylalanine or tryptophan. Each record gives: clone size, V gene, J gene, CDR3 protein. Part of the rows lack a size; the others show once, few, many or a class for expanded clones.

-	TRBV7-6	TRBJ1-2	CASSLTGQGGYTF
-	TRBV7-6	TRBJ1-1	CASSLALNTEAFF
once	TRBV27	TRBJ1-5	CASSARTGLVSNQPQHF
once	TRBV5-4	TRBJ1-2	CASSGTLWEGYTF
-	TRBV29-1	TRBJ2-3	CSVDLDSSTDTQYF
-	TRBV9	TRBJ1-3	CASSETLQGAGGNTIYF
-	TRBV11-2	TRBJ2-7	CASRLRTVNYEQYF
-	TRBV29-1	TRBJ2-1	CSVHDRGYEQFF
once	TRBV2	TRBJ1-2	CASRGTGNYGYTF
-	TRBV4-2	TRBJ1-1	CASSQSPDREDSAFF
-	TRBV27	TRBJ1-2	CASSFQGVNYYGYTF
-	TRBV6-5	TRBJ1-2	CASKPGFNYGYTF
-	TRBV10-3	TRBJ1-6	CAIRQGGDSPLHF
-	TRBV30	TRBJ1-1	CAWGVGQGITEAFF
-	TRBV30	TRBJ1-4	CAWSVGEKLFF
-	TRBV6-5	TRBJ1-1	CASSLGDGSYTEAFF
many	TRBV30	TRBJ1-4	CAWSPTGAENEKLFF
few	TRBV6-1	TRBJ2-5	CASVTARQETQYF
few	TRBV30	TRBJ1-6	CAWSADRLDYNSPLHF
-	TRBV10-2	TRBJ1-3	CATLGRWETIYF
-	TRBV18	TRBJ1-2	CASSPGDRDGYTF
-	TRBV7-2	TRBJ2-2	CASSFRALSSTGELFF
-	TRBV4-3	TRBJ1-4	CASSQARARANEKLFF
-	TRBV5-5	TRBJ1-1	CASSFSTGTMNTEAFF
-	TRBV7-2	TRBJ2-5	CASSADRGLGETQYF
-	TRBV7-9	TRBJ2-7	CASSDGGDSYEQYF
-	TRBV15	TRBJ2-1	CATSRDYADYNEQFF
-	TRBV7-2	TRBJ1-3	CASSLGQLDTWGGSNTIYF